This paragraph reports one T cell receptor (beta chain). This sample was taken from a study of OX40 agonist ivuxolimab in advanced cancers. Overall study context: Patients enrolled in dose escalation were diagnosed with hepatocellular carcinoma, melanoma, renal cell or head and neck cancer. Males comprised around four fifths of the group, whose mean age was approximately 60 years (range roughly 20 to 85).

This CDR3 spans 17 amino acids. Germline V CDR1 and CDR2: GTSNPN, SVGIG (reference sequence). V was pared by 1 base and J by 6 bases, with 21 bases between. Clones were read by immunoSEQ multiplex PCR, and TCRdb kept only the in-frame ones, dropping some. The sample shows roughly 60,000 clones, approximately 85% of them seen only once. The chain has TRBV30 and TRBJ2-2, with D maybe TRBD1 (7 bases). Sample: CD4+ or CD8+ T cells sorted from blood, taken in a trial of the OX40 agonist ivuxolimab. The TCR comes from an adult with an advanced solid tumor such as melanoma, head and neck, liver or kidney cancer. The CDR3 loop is CAWSGDPRQGGSGELFF. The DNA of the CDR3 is TGTGCCTGGAGTGGGGATCCTAGACAGGGAGGTTCCGGGGAGCTGTTTTTT.